The present TCR beta chain was sequenced within a study of blood T cell repertoires in COVID-19. Across the whole study: Specimens from acute and convalescent COVID-19 originated in the United States, Italy and Spain. PBMCs, B-cell-depleted T cells, or T cells were the source of the cDNA or gDNA that made up the material.

Original data processing: Counts of nucleated cells, estimated from reference gene primer amplification, were obtained. Clones were read by immunoSEQ multiplex PCR, and TCRdb kept only the in-frame ones, dropping some. The V and J calls and clone size come from that table; D and trimming were worked out from the DNA. The sample carries 190,000 or so clones, about 81% recorded once. It was during active infection that Seattle patients were enrolled and then longitudinally followed. The sequence came from a woman older than 75 with COVID-19, enrolled during active disease. Material for sequencing was peripheral blood.

CDR3 amino acids: CAWMGVGSYEQYF. CDR3 nucleotide sequence: TGTGCCTGGATGGGAGTGGGATCCTACGAGCAGTACTTC. The rearrangement links TRBV30 to TRBJ2-7; D possibly corresponds to TRBD2 (5 bases). The CDR3 spans 13 residues. V lost 4 bases and J 1 base, leaving 11 bases between the germline ends. Germline CDR1 and CDR2: GTSNPN and SVGIG (reference sequence).